This TCR beta chain was profiled in a study of Graves' ophthalmopathy and Graves' hyperthyroidism. RNA transcripts yielded amplified TCR beta CDR3 regions. Investigators did first-round RT-PCR with HTBI primers, then second-round multiplex PCR. TCRdb re-called the multiplex PCR reads with MiXCR, one entry per CDR3 protein. The profile shows some 350,000 distinct CDR3 sequences, roughly 15% of them singletons. This clonotype came up many times. V lost 5 bases, J lost 1 base, and 6 bases lay in between. The germline V gene encodes CDR1 MNHEY and CDR2 SMNVEV (reference sequence). The CDR3 loop spans 13 amino acids.

The receptor was derived from an adult woman with stable Graves' hyperthyroidism. The sequenced material came from peripheral blood. The chain combines TRBV27 with TRBJ1-5, with no clear D. This CDR3 is CASSTQSNQPQHF. CDR3 DNA: TGTGCCAGCAGTACCCAGAGCAATCAGCCCCAGCATTTT.